The following is a T cell receptor beta chain sequence with its context. Its antigen is still unknown. One base away there is no much larger clone; base qualities are not given. Ophthalmopathy patients were characterized by moderately to severely active disease, a Clinical Activity Score of at least 3, a NOSPECS grade of at least 4, and a disease duration under 3 months. Anyone with other autoimmune diseases, uncontrolled infections, pregnancy or lactation was excluded from the study. Diagnosis relied on clinical symptoms, serum thyroxine, TRAb, thyroid ultrasound and orbital computed tomography. PBMCs were isolated from about 10 ml of fresh peripheral blood by Ficoll-Paque density gradient centrifugation. Trizol reagent was used to extract the total RNA, and its quality was then checked on an Agilent 2100 Bioanalyzer. This sample stems from a study of Graves' ophthalmopathy and Graves' hyperthyroidism (dated 2018 in TCRdb). Turning to the overall study: Peripheral blood was collected at initial diagnosis, before any treatment. The study used TCR beta repertoire signatures to distinguish Graves' ophthalmopathy from Graves' hyperthyroidism and to predict progression to ophthalmopathy. In total, under 150 blood samples were TCR-sequenced: approximately 40 ophthalmopathy, roughly 80 hyperthyroidism and approximately 17 hyperthyroidism-to-ophthalmopathy patients. To explore V-J signatures that distinguish ophthalmopathy from hyperthyroidism, a discovery set of around 100 patients was enrolled, made up of approximately 45 with ophthalmopathy and 55 to 65 with stable hyperthyroidism. An independent validation cohort comprised 18 hyperthyroidism patients and some 16 patients who later progressed from hyperthyroidism to ophthalmopathy. In roughly six hyperthyroidism patients, the T-cell repertoires found in thyroid tissue were compared with those found in blood. Following sample collection, hyperthyroidism patients were given methimazole at a starting dose of 30 mg daily, and ophthalmopathy patients were given high-dose intravenous methylprednisolone.

Taken from the germline V gene, the CDR1 and CDR2 loops are ENHRY and SYGVKD. At the junction V is shortened by 2 bases and J by 6 bases; bases outside the gene matches: 3. The CDR3 spans 14 residues, from the cysteine through the phenylalanine. Only the CDR3 part of the read is kept: 42 bases, read in frame from the first base. Broader findings and caveats from the paper: In cross-validation, the 13-signature model distinguished ophthalmopathy from stable hyperthyroidism with roughly 90% sensitivity and 81.08% specificity, and in the test set the corresponding values were roughly 80% and 76%. Sample size was not statistically predetermined, and group allocation was not concealed from the investigators. Most expanded thyroid clonotypes with frequency above 0.001 were also detected in blood, suggesting blood repertoires may reflect the thyroid immune response. In validation, the model predicted ophthalmopathy progression with about 71% sensitivity and 72% to 80% specificity; more than ten predicted patients were CT-confirmed with GO in a median of approximately 6.5 months.

For repertoire sequencing, TCR beta CDR3 regions were amplified from RNA transcripts. HTBI primers and the Qiagen OneStep RT-PCR kit were used in a first-round RT-PCR, which was followed by a second-round multiplex PCR, size selection and purification. Libraries were sequenced paired-end with 100 bp reads on an Illumina HiSeq2000. In the paper's pipeline: Reads were processed with SOAPnuke, discarding reads with adapters, uncalled bases, mean Phred below 15, or no exact constant-primer or identifier match. High-quality paired reads were merged with COPE v1.2.5. Unique nucleotide sequences were defined as clonotypes and aligned to IMGT TRB V, D and J references using MiTCR v1.1. The analysis was limited to V-J combinations with a frequency above 0.0001, which together covered 99.2% of repertoires. For each V-J combination, a TCR clonal expansion and chaos score was defined as F50 clonal expansion divided by the chaos observed in the TCRdist matrix. Welch's t-statistics and random forest were used to reduce features to about a dozen V-J combinations, which were fed into a naive Bayes classifier. Thyroid-blood repertoire similarity was quantified with the Morisita-Horn index. TCRdb reanalyzed the raw reads on its own, using fastp at Q25 for trimming and MiXCR for clone calling, and kept in-frame beta chains. CDR3 protein duplicates are merged, each entry listing the most common genes and DNA. These V and J calls derive from TCRdb rather than the authors' analysis. Counted in this sample were 600,000 to 700,000 distinct CDR3 sequences; over 40% of them appeared once. The biggest ten clones account for about 3.3% of the sample.

This receptor was taken from an adult man with Graves' ophthalmopathy. The V and J segments used are TRBV10-3 and TRBJ2-1, and 8 bases in between align with TRBD2. The sequenced material came from peripheral blood. The CDR3 protein: CAISERTSFNEQFF. The DNA sequence is TGTGCCATCAGTGAGCGGACTAGCTTCAATGAGCAGTTCTTC.